The 4 T cell receptor beta chains below were found in one sample sequenced in a study of cytomegalovirus exposure and HLA in healthy donors. PCR primers comprised 60 Vbeta and 13 Jbeta primers. Method: immunoSEQ multiplex PCR; TCRdb's copy keeps in-frame clones and lacks some. The repertoire holds under 150,000 clones, with roughly four fifths as singletons. The sequenced material came from PBMCs. Every receptor here comes from a man aged 30 to 39 in good health and CMV-seropositive.

The rearrangement links TRBV7-9 to TRBJ1-2, with 7 positions matching TRBD1. Germline V gene data show CDR1 as SEHNR and CDR2 as FQNEAQ (reference sequence). CDR3 length: 16 amino acids. Trimming cost V 2 bases and J 7 bases; bases outside gene matches: 13. The CDR3 here is CASSLNQAPTGSGYTF. Written as DNA, the CDR3 is TGTGCCAGCAGCTTAAATCAAGCCCCGACAGGGAGTGGCTACACCTTC.

The chain employs TRBV28 and TRBJ1-1, with D perhaps matching TRBD1 (6 bases). V lost 4 bases, J lost 3 bases, and 15 bases lay in between. The germline V gene has CDR1 MDHEN and CDR2 SYDVKM. The CDR3 is made up of 15 amino acids. CDR3: CASSSQGGGYTEAFF. The CDR3, as DNA: TGTGCCAGCAGTTCGCAGGGAGGGGGGTACACTGAAGCTTTCTTT.

V and J are TRBV19 and TRBJ2-3, with a tentative D call TRBD1 (6 bases). The germline V gene has CDR1 LNHDA and CDR2 SQIVND (reference sequence). The CDR3 is 16 amino acids. The ends were cut back, 3 bases at V and 1 base at J, with 14 bases in the middle. The CDR3 loop reads CASSMLRGSGTDTQYF. CDR3 sequence (DNA): TGTGCCAGTAGTATGCTCAGGGGATCGGGCACAGATACGCAGTATTTT.

The chain employs TRBV11-3 and TRBJ2-2; 9 bases match TRBD1. With V trimmed by 5 bases and J by 5 bases, 12 bases remained unmatched. The CDR3 totals 17 residues. Germline CDR1 reads SGHNT; CDR2 reads YENEEA. DNA for the CDR3: TGTGCCAGCAGCCGTCAGGGGGGACAGGGAGAGACCGGGGAGCTGTTTTTT. As protein: CASSRQGGQGETGELFF.